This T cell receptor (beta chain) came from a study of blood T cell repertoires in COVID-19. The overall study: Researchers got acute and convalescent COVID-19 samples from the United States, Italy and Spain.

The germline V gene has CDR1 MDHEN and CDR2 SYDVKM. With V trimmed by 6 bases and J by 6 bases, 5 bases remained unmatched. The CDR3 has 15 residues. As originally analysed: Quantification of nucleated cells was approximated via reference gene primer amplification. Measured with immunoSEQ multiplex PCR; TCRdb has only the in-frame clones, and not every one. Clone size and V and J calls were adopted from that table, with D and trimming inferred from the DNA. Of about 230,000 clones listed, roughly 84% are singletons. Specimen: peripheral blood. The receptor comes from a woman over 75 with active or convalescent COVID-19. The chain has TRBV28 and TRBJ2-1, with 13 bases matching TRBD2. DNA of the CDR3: TGTGCCAGCAGGACCACTAGCGGGGGGGTCAATGAGCAGTTCTTC. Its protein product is CASRTTSGGVNEQFF.